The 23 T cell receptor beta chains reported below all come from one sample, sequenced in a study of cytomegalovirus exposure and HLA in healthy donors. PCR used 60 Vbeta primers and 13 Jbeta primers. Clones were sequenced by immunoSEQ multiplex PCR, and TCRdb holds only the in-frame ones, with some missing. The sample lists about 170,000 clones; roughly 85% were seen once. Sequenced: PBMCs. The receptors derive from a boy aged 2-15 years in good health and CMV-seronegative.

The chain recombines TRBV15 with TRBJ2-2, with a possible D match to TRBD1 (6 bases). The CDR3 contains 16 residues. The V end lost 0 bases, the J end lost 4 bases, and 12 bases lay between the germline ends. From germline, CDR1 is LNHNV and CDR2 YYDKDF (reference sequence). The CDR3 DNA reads TGTGCCACCAGCAGAGATTTAGGACAGTCCACCGGGGAGCTGTTTTTT. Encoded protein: CATSRDLGQSTGELFF. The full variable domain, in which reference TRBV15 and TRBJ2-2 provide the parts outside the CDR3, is DAMVIQNPRYQVTQFGKPVTLSCSQTLNHNVMYWYQQKSSQAPKLLFHYYDKDFNNEADTPDNFQSRRPNTSFCFLDIRSPGLGDTAMYLCATSRDLGQSTGELFFGEGSRLTVL.

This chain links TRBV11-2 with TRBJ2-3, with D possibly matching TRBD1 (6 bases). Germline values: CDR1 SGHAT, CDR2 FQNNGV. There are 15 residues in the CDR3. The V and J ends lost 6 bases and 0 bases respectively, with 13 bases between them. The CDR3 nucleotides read TGTGCCAGCAGATTCAAGGGGGAGAGCACAGATACGCAGTATTTT. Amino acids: CASRFKGESTDTQYF.

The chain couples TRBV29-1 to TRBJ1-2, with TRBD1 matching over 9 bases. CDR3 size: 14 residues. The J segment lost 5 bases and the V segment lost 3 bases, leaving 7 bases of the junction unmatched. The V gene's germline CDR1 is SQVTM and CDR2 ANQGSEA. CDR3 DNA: TGCAGCGTTGATTCCGGACAGGGGAGTTATGGCTACACCTTC. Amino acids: CSVDSGQGSYGYTF.

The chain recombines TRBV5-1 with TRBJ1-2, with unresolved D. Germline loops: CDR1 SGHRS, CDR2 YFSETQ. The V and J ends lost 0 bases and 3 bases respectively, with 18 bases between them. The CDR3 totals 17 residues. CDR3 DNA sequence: TGCGCCAGCAGCTTGGTGGCCTGGCCAGGTTCGTACTATGGCTACACCTTC. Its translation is CASSLVAWPGSYYGYTF.

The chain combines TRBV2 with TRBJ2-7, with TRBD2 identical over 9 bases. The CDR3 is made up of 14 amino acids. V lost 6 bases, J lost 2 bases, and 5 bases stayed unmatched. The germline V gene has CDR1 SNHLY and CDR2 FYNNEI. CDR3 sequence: CASRGGRGPYEQYF. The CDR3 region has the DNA TGTGCCAGCAGAGGCGGGAGGGGGCCCTACGAGCAGTACTTC.

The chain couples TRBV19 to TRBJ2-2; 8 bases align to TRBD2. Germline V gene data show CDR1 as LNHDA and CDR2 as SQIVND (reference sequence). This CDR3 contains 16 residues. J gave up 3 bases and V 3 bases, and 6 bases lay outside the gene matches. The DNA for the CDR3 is TGTGCCAGTAGTATGGTAGCGGGACTGTACACCGGGGAGCTGTTTTTT. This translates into CASSMVAGLYTGELFF.

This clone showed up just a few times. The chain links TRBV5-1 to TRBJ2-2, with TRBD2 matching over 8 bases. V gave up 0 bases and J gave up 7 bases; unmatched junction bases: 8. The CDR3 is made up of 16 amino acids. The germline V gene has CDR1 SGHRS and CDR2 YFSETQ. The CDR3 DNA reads TGCGCCAGCAGCTTGGCGGGGGGGCCTAAGCACGGGGAGCTGTTTTTT. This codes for CASSLAGGPKHGELFF.

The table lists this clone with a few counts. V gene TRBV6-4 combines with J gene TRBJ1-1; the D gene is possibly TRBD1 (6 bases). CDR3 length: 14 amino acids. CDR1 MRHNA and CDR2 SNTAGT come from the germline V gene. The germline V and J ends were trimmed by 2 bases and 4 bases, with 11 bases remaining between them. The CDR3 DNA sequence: TGTGCCAGCAGTGACGGGGGCGGTGGCACTGAAGCTTTCTTT. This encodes CASSDGGGGTEAFF.

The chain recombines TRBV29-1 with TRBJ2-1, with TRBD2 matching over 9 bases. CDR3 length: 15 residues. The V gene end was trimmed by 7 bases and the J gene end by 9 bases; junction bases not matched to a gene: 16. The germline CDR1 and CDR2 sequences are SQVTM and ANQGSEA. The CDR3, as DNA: TGCAGCGCCTTACCGACTAGCGGAGGTGGGGGTGAGCAGTTCTTC. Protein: CSALPTSGGGGEQFF.

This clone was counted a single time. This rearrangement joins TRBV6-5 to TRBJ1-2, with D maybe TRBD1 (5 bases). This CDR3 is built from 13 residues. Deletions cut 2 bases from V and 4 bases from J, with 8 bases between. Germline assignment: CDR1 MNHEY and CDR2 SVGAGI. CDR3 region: CASSYTGSYGYTF. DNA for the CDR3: TGTGCCAGCAGTTACACAGGTAGCTATGGCTACACCTTC.

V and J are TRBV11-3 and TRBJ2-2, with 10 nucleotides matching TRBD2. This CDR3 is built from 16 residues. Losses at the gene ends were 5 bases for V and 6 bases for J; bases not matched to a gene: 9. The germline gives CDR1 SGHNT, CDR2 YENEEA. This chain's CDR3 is CASSRLSGGVAGELFF. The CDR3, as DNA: TGTGCCAGCAGCAGACTAAGCGGGGGGGTCGCCGGGGAGCTGTTTTTT.

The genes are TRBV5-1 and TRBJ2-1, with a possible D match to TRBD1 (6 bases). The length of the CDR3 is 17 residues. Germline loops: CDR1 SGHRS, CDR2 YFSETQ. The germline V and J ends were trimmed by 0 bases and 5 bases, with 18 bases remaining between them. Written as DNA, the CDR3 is TGCGCCAGCAGCTTGGGTCTGCGGCAGGGGATACACAATGAGCAGTTCTTC. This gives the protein CASSLGLRQGIHNEQFF.

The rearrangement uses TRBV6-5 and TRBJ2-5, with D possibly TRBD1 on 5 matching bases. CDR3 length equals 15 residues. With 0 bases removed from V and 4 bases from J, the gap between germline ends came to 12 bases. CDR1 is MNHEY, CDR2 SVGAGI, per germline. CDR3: CASSYSTKRGETQYF. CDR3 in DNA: TGTGCCAGCAGTTACTCGACCAAAAGGGGAGAGACCCAGTACTTC.

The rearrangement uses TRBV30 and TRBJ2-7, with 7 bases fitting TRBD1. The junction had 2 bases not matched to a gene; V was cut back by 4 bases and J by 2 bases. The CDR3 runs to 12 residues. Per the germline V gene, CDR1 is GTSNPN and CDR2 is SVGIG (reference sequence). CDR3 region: CAWKGQTYEQYF. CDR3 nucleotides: TGTGCCTGGAAGGGACAGACCTACGAGCAGTACTTC.

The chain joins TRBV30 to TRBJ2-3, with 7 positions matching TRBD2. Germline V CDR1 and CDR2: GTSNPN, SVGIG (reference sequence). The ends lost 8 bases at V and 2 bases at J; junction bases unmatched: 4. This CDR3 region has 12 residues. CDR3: CAQAGLTDTQYF. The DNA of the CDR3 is TGTGCCCAAGCGGGACTCACAGATACGCAGTATTTT.

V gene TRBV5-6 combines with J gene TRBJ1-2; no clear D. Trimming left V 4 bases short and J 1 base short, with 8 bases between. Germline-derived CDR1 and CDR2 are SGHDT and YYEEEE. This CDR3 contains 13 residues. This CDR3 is CASSPTSNYGYTF. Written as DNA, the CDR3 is TGTGCCAGCAGCCCCACCAGTAACTATGGCTACACCTTC. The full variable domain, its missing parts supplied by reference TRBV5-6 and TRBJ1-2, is DAGVTQSPTHLIKTRGQQVTLRCSPKSGHDTVSWYQQALGQGPQFIFQYYEEEERQRGNFPDRFSGHQFPNYSSELNVNALLLGDSALYLCASSPTSNYGYTFGSGTRLTVV.

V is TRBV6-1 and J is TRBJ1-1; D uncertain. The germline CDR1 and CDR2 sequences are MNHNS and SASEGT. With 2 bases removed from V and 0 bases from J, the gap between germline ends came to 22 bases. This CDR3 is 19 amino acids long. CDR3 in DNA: TGTGCCAGCAGTGAACAACAGAGTTTCTTAAACAACATGAACACTGAAGCTTTCTTT. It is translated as CASSEQQSFLNNMNTEAFF.

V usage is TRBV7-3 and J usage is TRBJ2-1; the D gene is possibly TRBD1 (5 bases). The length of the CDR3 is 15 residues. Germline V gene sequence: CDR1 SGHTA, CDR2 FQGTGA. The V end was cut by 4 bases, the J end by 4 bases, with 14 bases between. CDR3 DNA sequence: TGTGCCAGCAGCTCCCGGTCGGACACGTACAATGAGCAGTTCTTC. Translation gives CASSSRSDTYNEQFF.

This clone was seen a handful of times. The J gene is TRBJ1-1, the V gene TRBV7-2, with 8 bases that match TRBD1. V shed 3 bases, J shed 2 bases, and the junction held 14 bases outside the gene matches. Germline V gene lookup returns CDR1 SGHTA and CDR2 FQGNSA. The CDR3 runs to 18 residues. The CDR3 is CASSFWGQAGPPNTEAFF. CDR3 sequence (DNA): TGTGCCAGCAGCTTTTGGGGACAGGCCGGCCCGCCAAACACTGAAGCTTTCTTT. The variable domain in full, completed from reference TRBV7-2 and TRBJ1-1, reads GAGVSQSPSNKVTEKGKDVELRCDPISGHTALYWYRQSLGQGLEFLIYFQGNSAPDKSGLPSDRFSAERTGGSVSTLTIQRTQQEDSAVYLCASSFWGQAGPPNTEAFFGQGTRLTVV.

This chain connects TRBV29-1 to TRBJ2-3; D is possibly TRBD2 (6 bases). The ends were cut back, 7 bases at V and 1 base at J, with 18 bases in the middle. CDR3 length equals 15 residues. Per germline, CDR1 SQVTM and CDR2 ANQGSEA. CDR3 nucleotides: TGCAGCGGGGCGGGACTGATGAGTGGCACAGATACGCAGTATTTT. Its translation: CSGAGLMSGTDTQYF.

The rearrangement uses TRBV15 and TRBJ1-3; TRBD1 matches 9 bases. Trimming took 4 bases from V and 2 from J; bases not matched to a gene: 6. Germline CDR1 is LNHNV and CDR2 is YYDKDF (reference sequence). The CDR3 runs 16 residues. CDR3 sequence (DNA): TGTGCCACCAGCATAACCGGGACAGGGCCTGGAAACACCATATATTTT. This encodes CATSITGTGPGNTIYF.

CDR3: CAISSPGVGTYEQYF. CDR3 DNA sequence: TGTGCCATCAGCAGTCCGGGAGTCGGAACCTACGAGCAGTACTTC. The genes are TRBV2 and TRBJ2-7; a possible D gene is TRBD2 (6 bases). V lost 10 bases and J lost 2, with 21 bases in between. The CDR3 extends over 15 amino acids. CDR1 is SNHLY, CDR2 FYNNEI, per germline. Looking up the rest from reference TRBV2 and TRBJ2-7 gives the full variable domain: EPEVTQTPSHQVTQMGQEVILRCVPISNHLYFYWYRQILGQKVEFLVSFYNNEISEKSEIFDDQFSVERPDGSNFTLKIRSTKLEDSAMYFCAISSPGVGTYEQYFGPGTRLTVT.

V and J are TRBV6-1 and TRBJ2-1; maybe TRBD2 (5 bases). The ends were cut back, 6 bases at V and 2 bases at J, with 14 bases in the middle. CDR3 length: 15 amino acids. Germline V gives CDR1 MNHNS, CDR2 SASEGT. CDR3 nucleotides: TGTGCCAGCAGGACCGACCTCGGGGCCTACAATGAGCAGTTCTTC. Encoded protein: CASRTDLGAYNEQFF.